The clone carrying this TCR beta chain was detected only a few times. Its antigen is unidentified. The CDR3 extends over 14 amino acids. Trimming stripped 3 bases from V and 1 base from J, with 8 bases between. This specimen comes from a study of regulatory T cells in long-lasting Graves disease. Points from the study as a whole: In persistent patients, shared public clonotypes (2,741) outnumbered those in new patients (approximately 880). Among samples with persistent disease, TRBV28, TRBJ1-2 and TRBJ2-5 were favored.

Time point: persistent/refractory GD, antithyroid drugs over 5 years with positive TRAb. From PBMCs, RNA was extracted and then used to make the TCR library. Arm-PCR of CDR3 regions and iRepertoire HTBI primers were the basis on which TCR beta libraries were built. A single record per CDR3 protein comes from TCRdb applying MiXCR to the multiplex PCR reads. The table shows 400,000 or so distinct CDR3 sequences, with around 22% occurring only once. This specimen was peripheral blood mononuclear cells (PBMCs), taken when the disease was refractory, from a patient treated with antithyroid drugs. V is TRBV12-3 or TRBV12-4 and J is TRBJ2-3; weak D call: TRBD2 (6 bases). The TCR was taken from a female donor with Graves disease. CDR3 residues: CASSFSSGTDTQYF. The CDR3 DNA sequence: TGTGCCAGCAGTTTTTCTAGCGGCACAGATACGCAGTATTTT.